The clone carrying this T cell receptor (beta chain) showed up just once. No antigen is known for it. The CDR3 covers 15 residues. The V gene lost 5 bases and the J gene lost 0 bases, with 10 bases spanning the gap. The germline CDR1 and CDR2 sequences are LNHDA and SQIVND (reference sequence). Some clones are missing from TCRdb's copy, which holds only in-frame ones; the method was immunoSEQ multiplex PCR. The sample carries 50,000 to 70,000 clones, about 93% recorded once. The sample is drawn from a study of human versus mouse CDR3 diversity and MHC coevolution. Findings and limits, study-wide: Clonal inequality was lowest in most of the three human donors. iCHAO1 estimated the human TCR beta repertoire at 1.5 million to 2 million clonotypes.

The rearrangement uses TRBV19 and TRBJ1-4, with D perhaps TRBD1 (6 bases). The clonotype comes from a person aged 55 to 70 in good health. Sample: naive CD4+ T cells from blood. Subset: CD45RO-negative CD62L-positive naive CD4 T cells. The CDR3 is CASSSAGATNEKLFF. In nucleotides, the CDR3 is TGTGCCAGTAGTTCTGCAGGGGCAACTAATGAAAAACTGTTTTTT. Using reference TRBV19 and TRBJ1-4 for the parts outside the CDR3, the full variable domain is DGGITQSPKYLFRKEGQNVTLSCEQNLNHDAMYWYRQDPGQGLRLIYYSQIVNDFQKGDIAEGYSVSREKKESFPLTVTSAQKNPTAFYLCASSSAGATNEKLFFGSGTQLSVL.